This section outlines one T cell receptor (beta chain) sequence together with its context. Its antigen remains unidentified. This sample is part of a study of T cell responses to AZD1222 COVID-19 vaccine. Profiled with immunoSEQ multiplex PCR; TCRdb holds only in-frame clones, not every one. This repertoire shows some 110,000 clones, approximately 89% found once; its top ten account for around 45%. The CDR3 runs 16 residues. V shed 4 bases and J 7 bases; nucleotides not matched to a gene: 5. The germline CDR1 and CDR2 sequences are MNHNS and SASEGT. Study results and limitations: The peak T cell response came first, and repertoires were sampled only after it.

This chain links TRBV6-1 with TRBJ2-1; 15 bases line up with TRBD2. Source: peripheral blood, taken 28 days after the second AZD1222 dose. The clonotype was recovered from an adult who received the AZD1222 COVID-19 vaccine. The CDR3 DNA is TGTGCCAGCAGTGTAGGACTAGCGGGAGGGCGGAATGAGCAGTTCTTC. Translating gives CASSVGLAGGRNEQFF.